This paragraph reports one TCR beta chain. Method: immunoSEQ multiplex PCR; TCRdb's copy keeps in-frame clones and lacks some. The sample holds about 98,000 clones, roughly 92% seen once. Each patient relapsed following autologous stem cell transplantation, and prior brentuximab vedotin exposure differed. This record comes from a study of PD-1 blockade in classical Hodgkin lymphoma. The CDR3 runs 18 residues. Trimming took 5 bases from V and 6 from J; bases not matched to a gene: 17. Per germline, CDR1 SGHTA and CDR2 FQGTGA. The sequenced sample was peripheral blood mononuclear cells (PBMCs), obtained at baseline. This clonotype was sampled from a human donor with classical Hodgkin lymphoma. The rearrangement joins TRBV7-3 to TRBJ2-3; 10 bases map to TRBD1. DNA of the CDR3: TGTGCCAGCAGCCCGCCCAGGGGAACCGGGACAGGGGCGGATACGCAGTATTTT. Translating it yields CASSPPRGTGTGADTQYF.